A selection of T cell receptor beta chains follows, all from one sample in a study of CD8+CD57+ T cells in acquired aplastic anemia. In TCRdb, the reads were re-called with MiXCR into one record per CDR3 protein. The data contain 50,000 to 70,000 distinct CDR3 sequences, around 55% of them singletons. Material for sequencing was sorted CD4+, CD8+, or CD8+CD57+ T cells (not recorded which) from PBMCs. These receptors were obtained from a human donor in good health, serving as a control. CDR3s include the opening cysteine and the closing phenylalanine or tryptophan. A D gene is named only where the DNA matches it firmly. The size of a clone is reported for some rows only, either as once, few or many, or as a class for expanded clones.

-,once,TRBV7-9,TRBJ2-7,TGTGCCAGCAGTGCCTGGGACTACGAGCAGTACTTC,CASSAWDYEQYF
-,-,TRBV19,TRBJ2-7,TGTGCCTGGAATCAGAGCTCCTACGAGCAGTACTTC,CAWNQSSYEQYF
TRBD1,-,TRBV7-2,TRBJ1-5,TGTGCCAGCAGCGATGGGACAGGGTGGAATCAGCCCCAGCATTTT,CASSDGTGWNQPQHF
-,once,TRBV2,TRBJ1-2,TGTGCCAGCAGTGAGCAGGGTGCGTATGGCTACACCTTC,CASSEQGAYGYTF
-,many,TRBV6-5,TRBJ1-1,TGTGCCAGCAGTTACTCGATCCAGACCCCGACTGAAGCTTTCTTT,CASSYSIQTPTEAFF
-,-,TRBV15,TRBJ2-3,TGTGCCTACCCCCGGGACGGACCTAGCACAGATACGCAGTATTTT,CAYPRDGPSTDTQYF
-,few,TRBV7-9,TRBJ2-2,TGCGCCAGCAGCCAGGCTGGGGGCACCGGGGAGCTGTTTTTT,CASSQAGGTGELFF
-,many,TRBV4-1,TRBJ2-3,TGCGCCAGCAGCCAAGCAGAGGCTACAGATACGCAGTATTTT,CASSQAEATDTQYF
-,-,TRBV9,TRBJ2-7,TGTGCCAGCAGCACAAATCAGGACCCTTCGCCCCTAAAGTACTTC,CASSTNQDPSPLKYF
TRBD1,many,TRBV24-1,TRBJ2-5,TGTGCCACCAGTGACCCGGAGGGGACAGGTCAAGAGACCCAGTACTTC,CATSDPEGTGQETQYF
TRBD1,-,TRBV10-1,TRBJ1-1,TGCGCCAGCAGTGTAGTAACCGGGACAGGGGTGGATTGCGGCACTGAAGCTTTCTTT,CASSVVTGTGVDCGTEAFF
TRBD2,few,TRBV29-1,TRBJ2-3,TGCAGCGTTGAGGTGGATCTAGCGGGGGGGCGCACAGATACGCAGTATTTT,CSVEVDLAGGRTDTQYF
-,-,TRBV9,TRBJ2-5,TGTGCCAGCAGCCTCTCCGAAGAGACCCAGTACTTC,CASSLSEETQYF
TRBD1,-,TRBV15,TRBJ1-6,TGTGCCACCAGCAGGGACAGGGTCGGCGCACCCCTCCACTTT,CATSRDRVGAPLHF
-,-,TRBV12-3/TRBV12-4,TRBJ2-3,TGTGCCAGCAGTTTCCACAGCCGGTCCACAGATACGCAGTATTTT,CASSFHSRSTDTQYF
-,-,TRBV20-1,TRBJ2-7,TGCAGTGCTAGCGGGGGGCTACTTCTGGAGCAGTACTTC,CSASGGLLLEQYF
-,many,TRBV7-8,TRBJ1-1,TGTGCCAGCAGCTTAGTTCGGAACGGCCGCACTGAAGCTTTCTTT,CASSLVRNGRTEAFF
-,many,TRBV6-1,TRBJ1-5,TGTGCCAGCAGTCAGGGCAGACAGCCCCAGCATTTT,CASSQGRQPQHF
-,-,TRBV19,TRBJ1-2,TGTGCCAGTAGTATAGTCTTCGGGAACTATGGCTACACCTTC,CASSIVFGNYGYTF
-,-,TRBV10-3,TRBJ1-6,TGTGCCATCAGTGAGGGGGCCTATAATTCACCCCTCCACTTT,CAISEGAYNSPLHF
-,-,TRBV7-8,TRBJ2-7,TGTGCCAGCAGCTGGGACGTAGCCTACGAGCAGTACTTC,CASSWDVAYEQYF
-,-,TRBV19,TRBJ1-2,TGTGCCAGTACCTCCGTGGGCGGATTAAACTATGGCTACACCTTC,CASTSVGGLNYGYTF
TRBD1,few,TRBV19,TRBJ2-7,TGTGCCAGACCGGGACAGGGGGCTCTCTTGCAGTACTTC,CARPGQGALLQYF
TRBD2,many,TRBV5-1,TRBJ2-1,TGCGCCAGCAGCTCGGGACTAGAGGCCTACAATGAGCAGTTCTTC,CASSSGLEAYNEQFF
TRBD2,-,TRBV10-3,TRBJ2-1,TGTGCCATCAGATCCAGCGGGAAGTCCTACAATGAGCAGTTCTTC,CAIRSSGKSYNEQFF
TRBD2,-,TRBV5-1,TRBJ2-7,TGCGCCAGCAGCTCGGTGGCGGGAGGGGGGTACGAACAGTACTTC,CASSSVAGGGYEQYF
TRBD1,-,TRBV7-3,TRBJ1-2,TGTGCCAGCATGGGGACAGGGAGATTGGACTATGGCTACACCTTC,CASMGTGRLDYGYTF
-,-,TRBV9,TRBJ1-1,TGTGCTAGCGCTGGGACGGGACTCACTGAAGCTTTCTTT,CASAGTGLTEAFF
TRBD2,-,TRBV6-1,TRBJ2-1,TGTGCCAGCAGCTTGATTTTAGCGGGAGATGAGCGGTTCTTC,CASSLILAGDERFF
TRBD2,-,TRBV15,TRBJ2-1,TGTGCCACCAGCAGGGGACCTAGCGGGAGGGATAATGAGCAGTTCTTC,CATSRGPSGRDNEQFF
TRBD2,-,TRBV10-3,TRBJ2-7,TGTGTCATCAGCACTGGGACTAGCGGGACCTACGAGCAGTACTTC,CVISTGTSGTYEQYF
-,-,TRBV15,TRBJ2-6,TGTGCCACCAGCAGGGTTCCTAGCGGGGCCAACGTCCTGACTTTC,CATSRVPSGANVLTF
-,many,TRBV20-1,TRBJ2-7,TGCAGTGCTAAGGACGACTACGAGCAGTACTTC,CSAKDDYEQYF
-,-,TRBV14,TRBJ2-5,TGTGCCAGCAGCCAAGAGGGCTATTCAGAGACCCAGTACTTC,CASSQEGYSETQYF
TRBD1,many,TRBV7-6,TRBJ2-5,TGTGCCAGCAGCTCAAGACCGGGACAGAATACCTGGGGGGAGACCCAGTACTTC,CASSSRPGQNTWGETQYF
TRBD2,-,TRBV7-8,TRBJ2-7,TGTGCCAGCATCTTAGTATTAGCGGGTGAGCAGTACTTC,CASILVLAGEQYF
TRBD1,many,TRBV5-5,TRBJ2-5,TGTGCCAGCAGCGGAGCGGACAGGGGCAGTGGAGAGACCCAGTACTTC,CASSGADRGSGETQYF
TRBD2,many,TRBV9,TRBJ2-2,TGTGCCAGCAGCGTAGAGGCTAGCGGTATAGCCGGGGAGCTGTTTTTT,CASSVEASGIAGELFF
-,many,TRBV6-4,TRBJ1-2,TGTGCCAGCAGTGATAGAGGAAGTGGCTACACCTTC,CASSDRGSGYTF
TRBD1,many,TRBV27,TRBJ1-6,TGTGCCAGCAGTGCGGGGACAGGGGTTTATTCACCCCTCCACTTT,CASSAGTGVYSPLHF
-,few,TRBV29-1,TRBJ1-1,TGCAGCGTTGTAAGGCTGAACACTGAAGCTTTCTTT,CSVVRLNTEAFF
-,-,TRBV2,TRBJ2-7,TGTCCCAGCATGAGACGGGACGGAACCTACGAGCAGTACTTC,CPSMRRDGTYEQYF
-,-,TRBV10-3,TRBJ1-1,TGCGCCATCAGTTACCTCCTACGATCGAACACTGAAGCTTTCTTT,CAISYLLRSNTEAFF
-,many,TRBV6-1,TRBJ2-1,TGTGCCAGCATGCGGGGCCGGGAGCAGTTCTTC,CASMRGREQFF
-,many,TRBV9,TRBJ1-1,TGTGCCAGCAGCGCCCGCCGCGGGTTCATGAACACTGAAGCTTTCTTT,CASSARRGFMNTEAFF
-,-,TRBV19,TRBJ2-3,TGCAGCGTTGAAACGGGGGAAGTTACAGATACGCAGTATTTT,CSVETGEVTDTQYF
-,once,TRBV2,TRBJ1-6,TGTGCCAGCACCCTAGCGGGAGGGGCTCTCTCACCCCTCCACTTT,CASTLAGGALSPLHF
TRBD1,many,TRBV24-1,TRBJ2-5,TGTGCCACCAGCACCCCGCTGGGGCAGGGGGCGTTGTCTTCGTATGAGACCCAGTACTTC,CATSTPLGQGALSSYETQYF
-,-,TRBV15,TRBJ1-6,TGTGCCACCAGCAGAGAACAGGGTGCTTCACCCCTCCACTTT,CATSREQGASPLHF
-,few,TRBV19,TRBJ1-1,TGTGCCAGTAGTATGTACGGCACTGAAGCTTTCTTT,CASSMYGTEAFF